This T cell receptor beta chain was found in a study of blood T cell repertoires in COVID-19 (dated by TCRdb to the early 2020s). Broadly, across the study: The collaborator samples originated in the United States, Italy and Spain and spanned the acute and convalescent phases of COVID-19. The material from the prospective study consisted of cDNA or gDNA derived from T cells, B-cell-depleted T cells, or PBMCs. Subjects who had been exposed to COVID-19, were actively infected with it, or had recovered from it provided the deeply sampled blood TCRbeta repertoires that made up the dataset. The repertoires were released in a freely available public database intended as a resource for research on the immune response to SARS-CoV-2. Samples were obtained from the ongoing ImmuneRACE study (first 160 participants) and from about 1,300 subjects provided by 6 global collaborators. The sample metadata nearly always contained a de-identified subject ID, COVID-19 status, age in years and sex. Where HLA class I and class II types were available, the types were taken from metadata supplied by the sample provider, not from assay-based typing. Paper-wide results and their limitations: How much clinical and demographic metadata was included differed by source and by participant, and the metadata was provided uncurated.

Collaborating institutions collected whole blood in K2EDTA tubes following their own protocols. Collaborator samples were shipped for TCRbeta analysis as frozen whole blood, isolated PBMCs, or DNA extracted from either sample type. TCRbeta CDR3 regions were amplified from genomic DNA by means of the immunoSEQ Assay, a bias-controlled multiplex PCR. Per the original workflow: Within the assay, amplification of reference gene primers was used to estimate how many nucleated cells each sample contained. To quantify the absolute abundance of each unique TCRbeta CDR3 rearrangement, sequence reads were collapsed and filtered. For each sample, productive Simpson clonality was calculated as the square root of Simpson's diversity index across productive rearrangements. TCRdb took over this immuneACCESS table, retaining in-frame rearrangements with V and J assigned. Such tables are incomplete; in checked studies, under half of the missing clones stem from an unresolved V gene, and the remainder is unexplained. V and J calls and clone size are as listed in that table; D and trimming were resolved from the DNA. The sample table contains about 260,000 clones; only one count was recorded for 80% to 85% of them. Clones ranked in the top ten supply 4.2% of the sample.

The germline V gene (reference sequence) supplies CDR1 MNHNY and CDR2 SVGAGI. Ends trimmed: V by 4 bases, J by 4 bases; bases unmatched to a gene: 5. The CDR3 holds 14 amino acids from the cysteine to the phenylalanine. Only the CDR3 DNA is retained, 42 bases long and in frame from the first base. Note on this clone: Its recognized antigen is unknown. No much larger clone exists at a distance of one base, and base qualities are not known.

The chain joins TRBV6-6 to TRBJ2-7, with 9 bases aligning to TRBD2. The clonotype comes from a man aged 55 to 70 with acute or convalescent COVID-19. The sample taken for sequencing was peripheral blood. The CDR3 region: CASSLRGGPYEQYF. The DNA sequence follows: TGTGCCAGCAGTTTGCGGGGGGGTCCTTACGAGCAGTACTTC.